The next 14 T cell receptor beta chains were all read from a single sample in a study of T-cell memory formation after mild COVID-19. TCRdb re-analysed the 5' RACE reads in MiXCR, keeping a single row per CDR3 protein. There are about 430,000 distinct CDR3 sequences in the sample; more than 15% occur only once, and 20% to 25% lies in the top ten. The sample taken for sequencing was PBMCs or a T cell subset sorted from them (not recorded which). The receptor set was obtained from a man in his late teens or twenties who had mild COVID-19 (a few samples of this study predate the infection). Cell type and time point are not known.

This clonotype occurred a few times. V gene TRBV7-2 combines with J gene TRBJ2-5; D gene unclear. This CDR3 is 16 amino acids long. Trimming shortened V by 2 bases and J by 2 bases, and 15 bases separated the two germline ends. From germline, CDR1 is SGHTA and CDR2 FQGNSA. Here the CDR3 DNA reads TGTGCCAGCAGCTTACCCCCAGGTGGTTCTCAAGAGACCCAGTACTTC. It yields the protein CASSLPPGGSQETQYF.

This clonotype was detected only a few times. The genes are TRBV7-3 and TRBJ2-1; D tentatively fits TRBD1 or TRBD2 (5 bases each). The ends were cut back, 2 bases at V and 2 bases at J, with 10 bases in the middle. The CDR3 length is 15 residues. Germline CDR1 reads SGHTA; CDR2 reads FQGTGA. The CDR3 is CASSLGTSPYNEQFF. Written as DNA, the CDR3 is TGTGCCAGCAGCTTAGGGACCAGCCCCTACAATGAGCAGTTCTTC.

This clonotype has only a few counts. The chain joins TRBV18 to TRBJ1-1, with TRBD1 as a possible D gene (6 bases). The V and J ends lost 5 bases and 4 bases respectively, with 11 bases between them. The CDR3 has 13 amino acids. Germline CDR1 KGHSH, CDR2 LQKENI. The DNA for the CDR3 is TGTGCCAGCTCAAGCGGGGGCTTCACTGAAGCTTTCTTT. Protein: CASSSGGFTEAFF.

This sequence joins TRBV7-6 and TRBJ2-1; D might be TRBD1 (6 bases). The germline V and J ends were trimmed by 5 bases and 6 bases, with 17 bases remaining between them. CDR3 size: 15 residues. Germline values: CDR1 SGHVS, CDR2 FNYEAQ. The CDR3 here is CASSTGRGSLNEQFF. The CDR3 DNA reads TGTGCCAGCAGCACAGGGCGCGGAAGTCTCAATGAGCAGTTCTTC.

The chain has TRBV11-2 and TRBJ2-1; 10 nucleotides align to TRBD2. The CDR3 spans 15 residues. From germline, CDR1 is SGHAT and CDR2 FQNNGV. Trimming cost V 3 bases and J 12 bases; bases outside gene matches: 11. CDR3 DNA sequence: TGTGCCAGCAGCTTCCAGCGGGGGGGCCATGGTCCGCAGTTCTTC. Protein product: CASSFQRGGHGPQFF.

CDR3 in DNA: TGTGCCAGCAGCCCCGGATCTCAACCCAATCAGCCCCAGCATTTT. Amino acid sequence: CASSPGSQPNQPQHF. The chain is built from TRBV7-2 and TRBJ1-5; unclear D gene. Germline V CDR1 and CDR2: SGHTA, FQGNSA. The CDR3 contains 15 residues. V was cut by 5 bases and J by 3 bases, with 14 bases left in between.

Many counts were recorded for this clonotype. The chain joins TRBV20-1 to TRBJ2-7; 9 bases fit TRBD2. Germline values: CDR1 DFQATT, CDR2 SNEGSKA (reference sequence). V shed 6 bases and J 5 bases; nucleotides not matched to a gene: 11. The CDR3 has 14 amino acids. CDR3 nucleotide sequence: TGCAGTGCCAAAGCGGGGGGAGGGGCCCACGAGCAGTACGTC. This codes for CSAKAGGGAHEQYV.

The rearrangement links TRBV24-1 to TRBJ2-3; 7 nucleotides match TRBD2. The CDR3 is 11 amino acids. Germline assignment: CDR1 KGHDR and CDR2 SFDVKD. Germline trimming cut 6 bases from V and 8 bases from J; bases unmatched to any gene: 1. In DNA form, the CDR3 reads TGTGCCACCAGTTGGGAGGGTACGCAGTATTTT. This sequence encodes CATSWEGTQYF.

Only a few counts were recorded for this clonotype. The chain has TRBV27 and TRBJ2-7; either TRBD1 or TRBD2 may supply D (6 bases each). Trimming left V 0 bases short and J 7 bases short, with 16 bases between. The CDR3 extends over 15 amino acids. CDR1 and CDR2 (germline): MNHEY, SMNVEV (reference sequence). DNA of the CDR3: TGTGCCAGCAGTTTATCTACGGGGGCCTCCGGGGAGCAGTACGTC. Residues: CASSLSTGASGEQYV.

The chain uses TRBV29-1 and TRBJ2-3, with 13 positions matching TRBD2. V trimming: 3 bases; J trimming: 6 bases; junction bases outside the gene matches: 3. In germline, CDR1 is SQVTM, CDR2 ANQGSEA. The CDR3 is made up of 14 amino acids. CDR3 nucleotide sequence: TGCAGCGTTGAGACTAGCGGGGGGTTGGATACGCAGTATTTT. This gives the protein CSVETSGGLDTQYF.

This clonotype was observed a handful of times. The J gene is TRBJ2-7, the V gene TRBV5-1, with D tentatively TRBD2 (6 bases). This CDR3 has 16 amino acids. Trimming removed 0 bases at V and 0 bases at J, with 13 bases between. The germline V gene encodes CDR1 SGHRS and CDR2 YFSETQ. The CDR3 region is CASSLVGLRTSYEQYF. CDR3 nucleotides: TGCGCCAGCAGCTTGGTAGGACTACGTACCTCCTACGAGCAGTACTTC.

The V gene is TRBV28, the J gene TRBJ2-3; no firm D call. There are 17 residues in the CDR3. Trimming took off 3 bases at V and 3 bases at J, with 19 bases between the two ends. Germline loops: CDR1 MDHEN, CDR2 SYDVKM. CDR3 sequence (DNA): TGTGCCAGCAGTTTGCCTGGCAGTACAATGAGAACAGATACGCAGTATTTT. Translation gives CASSLPGSTMRTDTQYF.

This clonotype was seen only a few times. The genes are TRBV2 and TRBJ1-6; tentative D call: TRBD1 (6 bases). The ends were cut back, 8 bases at V and 10 bases at J, with 15 bases in the middle. The CDR3 is 13 residues long. Germline CDR1 is SNHLY and CDR2 is FYNNEI. CDR3 region: CASRRGVGSPLHF. CDR3 DNA sequence: TGTGCCAGCCGAAGGGGGGTCGGATCACCCCTCCACTTT.

This clonotype has more than one count but fewer than ten. The DNA of the CDR3 is TGTGCCAGCAGGGTAGGCGGCGGCAATCAGCCCCAGCATTTT. Protein product: CASRVGGGNQPQHF. This chain uses TRBV28 with TRBJ1-5; D gene ambiguous. Trimming removed 6 bases from V and 2 bases from J, with 11 bases in between. There are 14 residues in the CDR3. Germline V gives CDR1 MDHEN, CDR2 SYDVKM.